The 11 T cell receptor beta chains below were found in one sample sequenced in a study of identical twins. One entry per CDR3 protein, called by TCRdb with MiXCR from the 5' RACE reads. The sample lists some 1,600,000 distinct CDR3 sequences; less than 40% were seen once. Sequencing was done on a sample of cord blood. The origin of the receptors is a newborn girl in good health.

The chain uses TRBV27 and TRBJ2-1; D perhaps matches TRBD2 (6 bases). The V end was cut by 1 base, the J end by 5 bases, with 18 bases between. The CDR3 covers 17 residues. Germline loops: CDR1 MNHEY, CDR2 SMNVEV (reference sequence). In DNA form, the CDR3 reads TGTGCCAGCAGTTTATGGTACCCCGCTAGCGCCAACAATGAGCAGTTCTTC. Its protein product is CASSLWYPASANNEQFF.

CDR3 sequence (DNA): TGTGCCAGCAGATTGGCGGGGCGAGACGCTTTCTTT. Its translation: CASRLAGRDAFF. This chain connects TRBV28 to TRBJ1-1; possibly TRBD1 for D (5 bases). Germline V lookup: CDR1 MDHEN, CDR2 SYDVKM. The CDR3 has 12 residues. Trimming pared 6 bases from V and 11 bases from J, leaving 16 bases between.

This clonotype appeared a single time. This chain uses TRBV20-1 with TRBJ2-1; 8 nucleotides align to TRBD2. The CDR3 totals 15 residues. CDR1 DFQATT and CDR2 SNEGSKA come from the germline V gene (reference sequence). Trimming at V came to 1 base and at J to 6 bases, leaving 8 bases not matched to a gene. CDR3 sequence (DNA): TGCAGTGCTAGAGCAAGGACGGGGGGGCCCAATGAGCAGTTCTTC. This encodes CSARARTGGPNEQFF.

This clonotype came up a few times. A read error may be the cause here, since a much bigger clone is one base away. This sequence joins TRBV3-1 and TRBJ2-1, with D tentatively TRBD2 (5 bases). The J call is uncertain, as TRBJ2-7 better fits the DNA end. This CDR3 spans 17 amino acids. Germline V CDR1 and CDR2: LGHDT, YNNKEL (reference sequence). Here the CDR3 reads CASSQDLPLVSSNEQYF. The CDR3 coding sequence is TGTGCCAGCAGCCAAGACCTGCCACTAGTCTCTTCCAATGAGCAGTACTTC.

This clonotype appeared a few times. The gene calls are TRBV11-2 and TRBJ2-1; TRBD2 aligns across 12 bases. Trimming took 5 bases from V and 8 from J; bases not matched to a gene: 7. This CDR3 contains 15 residues. Germline loops: CDR1 SGHAT, CDR2 FQNNGV. The CDR3 is CASSQRLAGVYEQFF. CDR3 in DNA: TGTGCCAGCAGCCAGCGACTAGCGGGAGTATATGAGCAGTTCTTC.

The rearrangement joins TRBV6-1 to TRBJ1-2, with TRBD1 matching over 10 bases. Germline assignment: CDR1 MNHNS and CDR2 SASEGT. This CDR3 has 13 amino acids. The V segment lost 6 bases and the J segment 6 bases; nucleotides outside the gene matches: 4. CDR3 in amino acids: CASRATGGHGYTF. In DNA, the CDR3 is TGTGCCAGCAGAGCGACAGGGGGCCATGGCTACACCTTC.

This clonotype was picked up one time. Written as DNA, the CDR3 is TGTGCCAGCATGTATGATAGCGGCACAGATACGCAGTATTTT. Its translation is CASMYDSGTDTQYF. V gene TRBV3-1 combines with J gene TRBJ2-3; D might be TRBD2 (5 bases). The length of the CDR3 is 14 residues. Germline CDR1 and CDR2: LGHDT and YNNKEL (reference sequence). Trimming shortened V by 7 bases and J by 1 base, and 12 bases separated the two germline ends.

The chain has TRBV13 and TRBJ2-7, with TRBD1 as a possible D gene (5 bases). The DNA end favors TRBJ2-5, so the J call may be wrong. Germline values: CDR1 PRHDT, CDR2 FYEKMQ (reference sequence). CDR3 length: 20 amino acids. The CDR3 protein is CASSFGWTGGDVGAPGTQYF. CDR3 sequence (DNA): TGTGCCAGCAGCTTTGGTTGGACGGGTGGGGATGTTGGGGCCCCAGGGACCCAGTACTTC.

The chain is built from TRBV3-1 and TRBJ2-7; 9 nucleotides line up with TRBD2. This CDR3 spans 14 amino acids. V lost 3 bases, J lost 6 bases, and 6 bases stayed unmatched. CDR1 is LGHDT and CDR2 is YNNKEL in the germline V gene (reference sequence). The CDR3 DNA is TGTGCCAGCAGCCAGCGGACTAGCGCAGCCGAGCAGTACTTC. Protein product: CASSQRTSAAEQYF.

This clonotype came up a few times. CDR3 DNA sequence: TGTGCCAGCAGTCATAATACAGGCTACGAGCAGTACTTC. Translation gives CASSHNTGYEQYF. The V call is TRBV27, the J call TRBJ2-7; TRBD1 might be the D (5 bases). This CDR3 is 13 amino acids long. Germline V gives CDR1 MNHEY, CDR2 SMNVEV (reference sequence). V shed 5 bases and J shed 3 bases, with 11 bases lying between them.

With regard to this clonotype: The conserved phenylalanine or tryptophan is not found at the CDR3 terminus, so this likely reflects a read error. It is unclear where the CDR3 begins or ends on the DNA, so no DNA is shown, and the CDR3 is as TCRdb lists it. This chain uses TRBV20-1 with TRBJ2-4. Germline values: CDR1 DFQATT, CDR2 SNEGSKA (reference sequence). The CDR3 contains 10 residues when both ends are counted. The CDR3 sequence: CSLRQKHSVL.